Shown below are 27 T cell receptor beta chains from a single sample sequenced in a study of T cells in Graves' hyperthyroidism and ophthalmopathy. TCR beta CDR3 regions were amplified from RNA. Initially, a first-round RT-PCR of the TCR CDR3 employed the HTBI primer set. MiXCR, applied by TCRdb to the multiplex PCR reads, yields one record per CDR3 protein. The sample shows roughly 330,000 distinct CDR3 sequences, roughly 17% of them seen only once. The sequenced sample consisted of blood. These receptors were taken from a man aged 25-40 years with Graves' hyperthyroidism.

This clonotype has ten or more counts. The gene calls are TRBV7-6 and TRBJ2-5; D possibly corresponds to TRBD2 (6 bases). Germline CDR1 SGHVS, CDR2 FNYEAQ. The CDR3 has 15 amino acids. The germline V and J ends were trimmed by 0 bases and 7 bases, with 15 bases remaining between them. DNA for the CDR3: TGTGCCAGCAGCTTAGCGGGCGGGGAGTTTGGGACCCAGTACTTC. Amino acids: CASSLAGGEFGTQYF.

V usage is TRBV5-8 and J usage is TRBJ2-2; tentative D call: TRBD1 (5 bases). CDR1 and CDR2 from the germline V gene are SGHTS and YDEGEE. This CDR3 contains 14 residues. Trimming removed 4 bases at V and 5 bases at J, with 12 bases between. The CDR3 sequence is CASSPLDRTGELFF. The CDR3 DNA is TGTGCCAGCAGCCCGCTCGACAGAACCGGGGAGCTGTTTTTT.

The V call is TRBV7-9, the J call TRBJ1-2, with 8 positions matching TRBD1. The CDR3 is made up of 15 amino acids. Germline assignment: CDR1 SEHNR and CDR2 FQNEAQ (reference sequence). With V trimmed by 5 bases and J by 4 bases, 9 bases remained unmatched. The DNA of the CDR3 is TGTGCCAGCAGCGATTCCAGGGGGCGCGCCTATGGCTACACCTTC. Its protein is CASSDSRGRAYGYTF.

This clonotype showed up many times. The chain links TRBV6-1 to TRBJ2-7; D not resolved. The CDR3 consists of 14 residues. Looked up from germline, CDR1 is MNHNS and CDR2 is SASEGT. With 6 bases removed from V and 2 bases from J, the gap between germline ends came to 14 bases. The CDR3 region has the DNA TGTGCCAGCAGCCCCCACACGGACGCCTACGAGCAGTACTTC. Translating it yields CASSPHTDAYEQYF.

This clonotype was picked up one time. The chain recombines TRBV6-2 or TRBV6-3 with TRBJ2-5, with 10 bases fitting TRBD1. CDR1 and CDR2 (germline): MNHEY, SVGEGT. The junction had 10 bases not matched to a gene; V was cut back by 7 bases and J by 5 bases. CDR3 length equals 15 residues. CDR3: CASTLGQGVQETQYF. The CDR3 DNA follows: TGTGCCAGCACTTTAGGACAGGGGGTGCAGGAGACCCAGTACTTC.

The V gene is TRBV7-8, the J gene TRBJ2-3, with TRBD2 identical over 13 bases. The V segment lost 5 bases and the J segment 8 bases; nucleotides outside the gene matches: 1. From germline, CDR1 is SGHVS and CDR2 FQNEAQ. The CDR3 is 13 residues long. CDR3 in DNA: TGTGCCAGCAGCCGGACTAGCGGGAGTACGCAGTATTTT. Translation: CASSRTSGSTQYF.

This clonotype came up many times. The chain recombines TRBV5-1 with TRBJ2-2, with D hard to call. V was shortened by 0 bases and J by 5 bases, with 8 bases between the two germline ends. Germline CDR1 and CDR2: SGHRS and YFSETQ. The CDR3 runs 14 residues. This CDR3 reads CASSLVASTGELFF. CDR3 nucleotide sequence: TGCGCCAGCAGCTTGGTAGCTTCGACCGGGGAGCTGTTTTTT. Using reference TRBV5-1 and TRBJ2-2 for the parts outside the CDR3, the full variable domain is KAGVTQTPRYLIKTRGQQVTLSCSPISGHRSVSWYQQTPGQGLQFLFEYFSETQRNKGNFPGRFSGRQFSNSRSEMNVSTLELGDSALYLCASSLVASTGELFFGEGSRLTVL.

The chain uses TRBV2 and TRBJ1-2, with TRBD1 as a possible D gene (6 bases). Trimming cost V 3 bases and J 4 bases, with 18 bases left between them. CDR1 is SNHLY and CDR2 is FYNNEI in the germline V gene. The CDR3 is made up of 16 amino acids. The CDR3 DNA reads TGTGCCAGCAGTGAGGGTGGCGGGGGCGCAGGCTATGGCTACACCTTC. Its translation: CASSEGGGGAGYGYTF.

This clonotype has ten or more counts. The J gene is TRBJ2-1, the V gene TRBV28; 10 bases match TRBD2. V was clipped by 4 bases and J by 12 bases; unmatched bases: 12. Per the germline V gene, CDR1 is MDHEN and CDR2 is SYDVKM. CDR3 length: 15 residues. The CDR3 coding sequence is TGTGCCAGCAGTTCCCTCGTAGATGGACTAGCGGTGCAGTTCTTC. It encodes CASSSLVDGLAVQFF.

This clonotype was seen repeatedly, ten times or more. This sequence joins TRBV2 and TRBJ2-2; the D is unclear. The CDR3 extends over 17 amino acids. Per germline, CDR1 SNHLY and CDR2 FYNNEI. The V end lost 1 base, the J end lost 0 bases, and 12 bases lay between the germline ends. CDR3 residues: CASSEVIGRANTGELFF. The CDR3 nucleotides read TGTGCCAGCAGTGAAGTTATCGGGCGCGCGAACACCGGGGAGCTGTTTTTT.

The chain is built from TRBV6-2 or TRBV6-3 and TRBJ2-3; 9 nucleotides match TRBD2. The trim removed 6 bases at V and 5 bases at J, leaving 12 bases unmatched. Germline CDR1 and CDR2: MNHEY and SVGEGT. The length of the CDR3 is 16 residues. Here the CDR3 DNA reads TGTGCCAGCAGAAATGGCGGGAGGGCCAGGAGAGATACGCAGTATTTT. Translating gives CASRNGGRARRDTQYF.

This clonotype was detected ten times or more. This chain connects TRBV6-1 to TRBJ2-3; the D gene is possibly TRBD2 (5 bases). V was trimmed by 5 bases and J by 5 bases, leaving 20 bases between them. This CDR3 has 16 amino acids. The germline CDR1 and CDR2 sequences are MNHNS and SASEGT. The CDR3 nucleotides read TGTGCCAGCAGTCGATTGCTCTGGGAGTTTCGAGATACGCAGTATTTT. Translation: CASSRLLWEFRDTQYF.

This clonotype has more than one count but fewer than ten. The chain carries TRBV27 and TRBJ2-2; the match to TRBD1 covers 11 bases. The CDR3 is made up of 17 amino acids. Unmatched junction bases numbered 6, after V lost 3 bases and J lost 3 bases. Per the germline V gene, CDR1 is MNHEY and CDR2 is SMNVEV (reference sequence). CDR3 loop: CASSLDGQGAYTGELFF. The CDR3 DNA is TGTGCCAGCAGTTTGGACGGACAGGGGGCCTACACCGGGGAGCTGTTTTTT.

The rearrangement uses TRBV28 and TRBJ2-1; 13 bases map to TRBD2. V was clipped by 7 bases and J by 8 bases; unmatched bases: 11. CDR3 length equals 16 residues. Per germline, CDR1 MDHEN and CDR2 SYDVKM. This CDR3 reads CASTSGTSGIVYEQFF. CDR3 sequence (DNA): TGTGCCAGCACATCCGGGACTAGCGGGATTGTATATGAGCAGTTCTTC.

This clonotype was found many times. DNA of the CDR3: TGTGCCAGCAGCCAAGATGGCAGGGGGGAGCAGTACTTC. Amino acid sequence: CASSQDGRGEQYF. The gene calls are TRBV3-1 and TRBJ2-7, with 7 bases aligning to TRBD1. V shed 0 bases and J 7 bases; nucleotides not matched to a gene: 3. Germline V gene sequence: CDR1 LGHDT, CDR2 YNNKEL (reference sequence). This CDR3 comprises 13 residues.

This clonotype was seen repeatedly, ten times or more. The chain recombines TRBV20-1 with TRBJ1-5; TRBD1 might be the D (5 bases). Germline loops: CDR1 DFQATT, CDR2 SNEGSKA (reference sequence). This CDR3 contains 13 residues. The ends were cut back, 6 bases at V and 0 bases at J, with 9 bases in the middle. DNA of the CDR3: TGCAGTGCAGCGGGGGATAGCAATCAGCCCCAGCATTTT. It specifies CSAAGDSNQPQHF.

This clonotype was seen a handful of times. The rearrangement links TRBV27 to TRBJ1-1, with D possibly being TRBD1 (5 bases). The V and J ends lost 7 bases and 1 base respectively, with 10 bases between them. CDR1 MNHEY and CDR2 SMNVEV come from the germline V gene (reference sequence). This CDR3 has 13 residues. The CDR3 region is CASMFRGNTEAFF. CDR3 coding DNA: TGTGCCAGCATGTTTAGGGGGAACACTGAAGCTTTCTTT.

The chain carries TRBV24-1 and TRBJ2-3, with TRBD2 matching 7 bases. The germline gives CDR1 KGHDR, CDR2 SFDVKD. CDR3 size: 11 residues. V lost 9 bases and J lost 11; bases outside the gene matches: 7. The CDR3 DNA sequence: TGTGCCACCCACAGCGGGATGGAGCAGTATTTT. It yields the protein CATHSGMEQYF.

This clonotype has only one observation. The chain is built from TRBV2 and TRBJ2-1; TRBD1 agrees at 7 bases. V trimming: 5 bases; J trimming: 4 bases; junction bases outside the gene matches: 11. The germline CDR1 and CDR2 sequences are SNHLY and FYNNEI. The CDR3 sequence is 16 residues long. The CDR3 is CASSSFSQGKYNEQFF. The CDR3 DNA reads TGTGCCAGCAGTTCATTTTCACAGGGGAAATACAATGAGCAGTTCTTC.

The rearrangement links TRBV19 to TRBJ1-2; TRBD1 matches 10 bases. Germline CDR1 and CDR2: LNHDA and SQIVND (reference sequence). V lost 4 bases to trimming and J lost 4 bases; unmatched junction nucleotides: 15. The CDR3 is 18 residues long. This CDR3 reads CASSRARDRGQNFYGYTF. As DNA, the CDR3 is TGTGCCAGTAGTAGGGCCCGGGACAGGGGCCAAAATTTCTATGGCTACACCTTC.

This clonotype showed up just a few times. V and J are TRBV9 and TRBJ2-7; perhaps TRBD2 as D (6 bases). Trimming removed 3 bases from V and 3 bases from J, with 19 bases in between. Germline V gene data show CDR1 as SGDLS and CDR2 as YYNGEE. There are 16 residues in the CDR3. In DNA form, the CDR3 reads TGTGCCAGCAGCGGCGGGACTTCGGAGGATCACTACGAGCAGTACTTC. This gives the protein CASSGGTSEDHYEQYF.

V usage is TRBV5-1 and J usage is TRBJ1-2; no definite D call. The germline V and J ends were trimmed by 0 bases and 6 bases, with 21 bases remaining between them. Germline CDR1 SGHRS, CDR2 YFSETQ. This CDR3 contains 17 residues. The CDR3 DNA reads TGCGCCAGCAGCTTGGGAGACTCCGGGCCGAGTGGTCATGGCTACACCTTC. This sequence encodes CASSLGDSGPSGHGYTF.

The sample holds many counts of this clonotype. This chain joins TRBV7-8 and TRBJ1-5; D possibly corresponds to TRBD1 (5 bases). Trimming took off 1 base at V and 0 bases at J, with 16 bases between the two ends. The germline CDR1 and CDR2 sequences are SGHVS and FQNEAQ. The CDR3 is 18 residues long. The DNA of the CDR3 is TGTGCCAGCAGCTTAGGGACTGGGGCCGCATATAGCAATCAGCCCCAGCATTTT. Translated, it gives CASSLGTGAAYSNQPQHF.

There are a few counts of this clonotype. The CDR3 is CATSDLSGQGGGEQFF. The CDR3 DNA reads as TGTGCCACCAGTGATTTATCGGGACAGGGGGGTGGTGAGCAGTTCTTC. V usage is TRBV24-1 and J usage is TRBJ2-1; 11 bases agree with TRBD1. This CDR3 contains 16 residues. CDR1 is KGHDR, CDR2 SFDVKD, per germline. V lost 1 base, J lost 9 bases, and 7 bases stayed unmatched.

This clonotype was picked up a small number of times. This chain links TRBV7-3 with TRBJ2-7, with D possibly being TRBD2 (6 bases). Trimming removed 5 bases from V and 6 bases from J, with 14 bases in between. This CDR3 spans 13 amino acids. Germline lookup yields CDR1 SGHTA and CDR2 FQGTGA. CDR3 in amino acids: CASSPSRRGEQYF. The CDR3, as DNA: TGTGCCAGCAGCCCCAGTCGGAGGGGCGAGCAGTACTTC.

This clonotype was detected ten times or more. The chain joins TRBV12-3 or TRBV12-4 to TRBJ2-3; D unresolved. V lost 1 base and J lost 6, with 2 bases in between. The CDR3 has 11 residues. CDR3 DNA: TGTGCCAGCAGTTTAGTTGATACGCAGTATTTT. Its translation is CASSLVDTQYF.

This clonotype was seen at least ten times. The chain employs TRBV11-2 and TRBJ2-7; 12 bases fit TRBD2. This CDR3 has 16 residues. Germline CDR1 and CDR2: SGHAT and FQNNGV. Unmatched junction bases numbered 6, after V lost 6 bases and J lost 0 bases. The CDR3 protein is CASRSTSGGSSYEQYF. The CDR3 nucleotides are TGTGCCAGCAGATCGACTAGCGGGGGAAGCTCCTACGAGCAGTACTTC.